The 13 T cell receptor beta chains listed next were all sequenced from one sample in a study of blood T cell repertoires in COVID-19 (dated by TCRdb to the early 2020s). Library construction relied on the immunoSEQ multiplex PCR assay. The source is immuneACCESS, and TCRdb retained only in-frame sequences with V and J called. Part of the clones is not carried over; for the studies checked, unresolved V genes explain less than half of this, and the remainder is unexplained. The sample table holds about 90,000 clones, of which approximately 80% were seen once. The ten most abundant clones make up around 3.3% of the sample. The sample consisted of peripheral blood. The receptors here all came from a man in his forties or fifties with acute or convalescent COVID-19.

This chain links TRBV10-1 with TRBJ2-5; TRBD2 agrees at 13 bases. This CDR3 has 15 residues. V was pared by 7 bases and J by 5 bases, with 7 bases of the junction left unmatched. CDR1 and CDR2 (germline): WNHNN, SYGVQD (reference sequence). CDR3 bases: TGCGCCAGCACCCCGGGGACTAGCGGGGAGGAGACCCAGTACTTC. Amino acids: CASTPGTSGEETQYF.

J is TRBJ2-5 and V is TRBV19, with a tentative D call TRBD2 (6 bases). CDR1 LNHDA and CDR2 SQIVND come from the germline V gene (reference sequence). The CDR3 consists of 15 residues. Trimming stripped 5 bases from V and 2 bases from J, with 15 bases between. The CDR3 here is CASSPQWSGQETQYF. DNA for the CDR3: TGTGCCAGTAGTCCCCAATGGAGCGGGCAAGAGACCCAGTACTTC.

The rearrangement joins TRBV7-8 to TRBJ1-2; tentative D call: TRBD1 (5 bases). V lost 1 base to trimming and J lost 3 bases, with 18 bases between them. This CDR3 comprises 17 residues. Germline V gene lookup returns CDR1 SGHVS and CDR2 FQNEAQ. CDR3 sequence reads: CASSLEGFWVADYGYTF. The DNA of the CDR3 is TGTGCCAGCAGCTTAGAGGGGTTTTGGGTAGCCGACTATGGCTACACCTTC.

This chain links TRBV24-1 with TRBJ2-3; D not certain. The CDR3 extends over 14 amino acids. V lost 0 bases and J 5 bases, leaving 8 bases between the germline ends. Germline V gene sequence: CDR1 KGHDR, CDR2 SFDVKD. The DNA of the CDR3 is TGTGCCACCAGTGATTTGCCAGGTGAAGATACGCAGTATTTT. Residues: CATSDLPGEDTQYF.

V usage is TRBV5-1 and J usage is TRBJ2-7, with 9 nucleotides matching TRBD1. CDR3 length: 16 residues. Germline V gives CDR1 SGHRS, CDR2 YFSETQ. The junction had 10 bases not matched to a gene; V was cut back by 6 bases and J by 0 bases. The CDR3 sequence: CASKLSGQGSSYEQYF. CDR3 DNA: TGCGCCAGCAAATTATCGGGACAGGGAAGCTCCTACGAGCAGTACTTC.

The chain combines TRBV10-1 with TRBJ2-1; no definite D call. The CDR3 is 14 amino acids. V was cut by 4 bases and J by 5 bases, with 12 bases left in between. CDR1 and CDR2 (germline): WNHNN, SYGVQD (reference sequence). CDR3 in DNA: TGCGCCAGCAGTGGAGGCCAGCTCAACAATGAGCAGTTCTTC. Protein sequence: CASSGGQLNNEQFF.

The gene calls are TRBV5-1 and TRBJ2-5; TRBD1 matches 8 bases. Germline V gene data show CDR1 as SGHRS and CDR2 as YFSETQ. The CDR3 is 14 amino acids. The V segment lost 4 bases and the J segment 3 bases; nucleotides outside the gene matches: 5. CDR3 nucleotide sequence: TGCGCCAGCAGCATGGACAGGGTTGAAGAGACCCAGTACTTC. It specifies CASSMDRVEETQYF.

The chain uses TRBV12-3 or TRBV12-4 and TRBJ2-7; the D gene is possibly TRBD2 (5 bases). V dropped 8 bases and J dropped 6 bases, with 8 bases sitting between them. The CDR3 sequence is 10 residues long. The DNA of the CDR3 is TGTGCCAGCGGGAGTCGCGAGCAGTACTTC. Protein product: CASGSREQYF.

The genes are TRBV5-1 and TRBJ1-6; D possibly corresponds to TRBD1 (6 bases). The CDR3 has 15 amino acids. The V end was cut by 1 base, the J end by 7 bases, with 12 bases between. Per germline, CDR1 SGHRS and CDR2 YFSETQ. CDR3 amino acids: CASSLSTGNNSPLHF. Here the CDR3 DNA reads TGCGCCAGCAGCTTGTCCACAGGGAACAATTCACCCCTCCACTTT.

The chain carries TRBV29-1 and TRBJ1-2, with a weak D call TRBD1 (5 bases). The CDR3 loop spans 15 amino acids. CDR1 and CDR2 from the germline V gene are SQVTM and ANQGSEA. V lost 3 bases to trimming and J lost 4 bases, with 18 bases between them. The CDR3 sequence: CSVDSGRGVSYGYTF. The CDR3 coding sequence is TGCAGCGTTGATAGTGGCCGGGGGGTTAGCTATGGCTACACCTTC.

The chain has TRBV3-1 (or the pseudogene TRBV3-2) and TRBJ2-2; TRBD2 agrees at 11 bases. CDR3 length: 17 residues. J gave up 1 base and V 0 bases, and 1 base lay outside the gene matches. The germline V gene encodes CDR1 LGHDT and CDR2 YNNKEL (reference sequence). The CDR3 nucleotides read TGTGCCAGCAGCCAAGACCTAGCGGGGGGGAACACCGGGGAGCTGTTTTTT. It translates to CASSQDLAGGNTGELFF.

This clone was observed once. The gene calls are TRBV28 and TRBJ2-1; TRBD2 is a possible D gene (5 bases). Germline values: CDR1 MDHEN, CDR2 SYDVKM. The V end lost 3 bases, the J end lost 8 bases, and 8 bases lay between the germline ends. The length of the CDR3 is 12 residues. The CDR3 DNA reads as TGTGCCAGCAGTTTCGGGAAATATGAGCAGTTCTTC. Its protein product is CASSFGKYEQFF.

In this sample, this clone turned up a few times. V is TRBV7-9 and J is TRBJ1-2, with 8 bases identical to TRBD1. CDR1 and CDR2 (germline): SEHNR, FQNEAQ (reference sequence). This CDR3 spans 14 amino acids. V dropped 7 bases and J dropped 8; count of bases not matched to a gene: 12. The CDR3 reads CASTTGTGPGGYTF. As DNA, the CDR3 is TGTGCCAGCACCACAGGGACAGGTCCGGGGGGCTACACCTTC.